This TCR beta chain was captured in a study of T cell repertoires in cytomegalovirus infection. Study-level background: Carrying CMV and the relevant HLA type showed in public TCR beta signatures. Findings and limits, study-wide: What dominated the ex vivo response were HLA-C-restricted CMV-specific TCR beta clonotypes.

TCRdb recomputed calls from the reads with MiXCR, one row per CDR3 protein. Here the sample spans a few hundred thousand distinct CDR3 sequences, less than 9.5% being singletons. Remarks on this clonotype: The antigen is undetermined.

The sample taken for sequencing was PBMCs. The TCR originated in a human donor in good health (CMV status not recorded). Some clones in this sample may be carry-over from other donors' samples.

CDR3 DNA: TGCGCCAGCAGCCAGGGGACAGGGAAGAACTCCTACGAGCAGTACTTC. It codes for CASSQGTGKNSYEQYF. This chain uses TRBV4-1 with TRBJ2-7; 9 bases are a match to TRBD1. This CDR3 region has 16 residues. Germline CDR1 MGHRA, CDR2 YSYEKL. The junction had 6 bases not matched to a gene; V was cut back by 3 bases and J by 0 bases.